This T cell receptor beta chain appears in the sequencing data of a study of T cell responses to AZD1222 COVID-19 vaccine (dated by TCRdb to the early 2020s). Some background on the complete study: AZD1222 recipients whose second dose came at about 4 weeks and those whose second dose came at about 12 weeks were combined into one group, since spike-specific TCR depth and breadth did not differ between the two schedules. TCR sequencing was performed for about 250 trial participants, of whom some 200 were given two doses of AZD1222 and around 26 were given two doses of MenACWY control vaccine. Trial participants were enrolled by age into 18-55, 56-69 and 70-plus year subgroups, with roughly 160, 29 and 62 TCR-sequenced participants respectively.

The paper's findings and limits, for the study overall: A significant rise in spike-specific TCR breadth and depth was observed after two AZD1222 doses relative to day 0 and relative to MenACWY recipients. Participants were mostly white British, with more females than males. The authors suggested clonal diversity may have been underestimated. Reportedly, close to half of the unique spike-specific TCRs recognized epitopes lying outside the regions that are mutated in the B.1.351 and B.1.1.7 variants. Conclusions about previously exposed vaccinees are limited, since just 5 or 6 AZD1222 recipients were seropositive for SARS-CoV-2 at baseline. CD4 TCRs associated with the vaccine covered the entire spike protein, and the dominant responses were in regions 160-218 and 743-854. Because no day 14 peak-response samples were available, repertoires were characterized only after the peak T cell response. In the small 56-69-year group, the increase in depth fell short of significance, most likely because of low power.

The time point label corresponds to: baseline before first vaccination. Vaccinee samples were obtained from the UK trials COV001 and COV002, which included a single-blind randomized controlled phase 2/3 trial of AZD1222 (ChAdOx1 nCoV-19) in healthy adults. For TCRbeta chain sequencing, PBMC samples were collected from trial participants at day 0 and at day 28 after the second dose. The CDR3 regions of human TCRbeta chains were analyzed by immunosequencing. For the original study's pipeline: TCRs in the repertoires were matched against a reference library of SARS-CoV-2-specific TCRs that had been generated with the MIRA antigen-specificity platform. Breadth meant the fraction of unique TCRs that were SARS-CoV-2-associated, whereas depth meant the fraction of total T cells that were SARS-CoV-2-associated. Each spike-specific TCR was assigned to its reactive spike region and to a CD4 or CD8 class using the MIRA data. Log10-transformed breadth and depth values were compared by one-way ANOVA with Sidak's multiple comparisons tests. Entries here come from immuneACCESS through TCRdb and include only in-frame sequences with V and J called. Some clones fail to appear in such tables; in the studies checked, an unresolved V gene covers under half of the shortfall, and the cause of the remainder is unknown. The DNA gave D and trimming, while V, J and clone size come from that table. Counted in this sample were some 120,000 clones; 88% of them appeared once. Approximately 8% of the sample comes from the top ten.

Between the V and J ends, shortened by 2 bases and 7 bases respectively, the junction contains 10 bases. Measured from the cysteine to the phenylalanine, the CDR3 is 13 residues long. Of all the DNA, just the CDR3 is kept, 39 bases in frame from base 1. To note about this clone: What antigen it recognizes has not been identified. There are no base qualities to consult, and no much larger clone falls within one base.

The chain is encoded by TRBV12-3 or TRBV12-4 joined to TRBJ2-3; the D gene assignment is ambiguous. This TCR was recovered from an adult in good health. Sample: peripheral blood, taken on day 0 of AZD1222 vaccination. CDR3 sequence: CASSLLAANTQYF. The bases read TGTGCCAGCAGTTTATTGGCCGCAAATACGCAGTATTTT.